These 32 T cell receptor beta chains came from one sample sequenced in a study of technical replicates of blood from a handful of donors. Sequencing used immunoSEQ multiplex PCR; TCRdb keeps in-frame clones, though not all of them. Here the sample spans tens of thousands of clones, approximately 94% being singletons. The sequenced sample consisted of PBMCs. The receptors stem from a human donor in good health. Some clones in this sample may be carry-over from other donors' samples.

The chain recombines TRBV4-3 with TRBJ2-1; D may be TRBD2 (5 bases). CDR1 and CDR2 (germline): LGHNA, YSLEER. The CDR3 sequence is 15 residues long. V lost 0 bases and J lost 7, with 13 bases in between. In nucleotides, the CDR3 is TGCGCCAGCAGCCAAGAATACTCCCGGGGTAATGAGCAGTTCTTC. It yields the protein CASSQEYSRGNEQFF.

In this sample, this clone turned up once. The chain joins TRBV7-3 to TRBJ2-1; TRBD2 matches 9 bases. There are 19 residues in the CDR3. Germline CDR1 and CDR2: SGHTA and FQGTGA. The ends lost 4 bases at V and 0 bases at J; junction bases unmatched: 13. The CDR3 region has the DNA TGTGCCAGCAGCTACCGGAAAACTAGCGGGCGTAGCTCCTACAATGAGCAGTTCTTC. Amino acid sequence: CASSYRKTSGRSSYNEQFF.

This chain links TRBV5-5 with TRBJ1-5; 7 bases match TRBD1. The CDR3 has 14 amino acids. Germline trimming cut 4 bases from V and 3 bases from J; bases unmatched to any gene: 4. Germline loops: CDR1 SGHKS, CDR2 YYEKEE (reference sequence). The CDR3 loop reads CASSPGTVNQPQHF. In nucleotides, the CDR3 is TGTGCCAGCAGCCCCGGGACAGTCAATCAGCCCCAGCATTTT.

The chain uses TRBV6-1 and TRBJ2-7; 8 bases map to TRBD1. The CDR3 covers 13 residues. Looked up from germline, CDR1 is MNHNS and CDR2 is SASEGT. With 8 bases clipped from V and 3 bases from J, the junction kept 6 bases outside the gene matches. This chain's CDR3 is CASFRTGSYEQYF. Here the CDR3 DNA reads TGTGCCAGCTTTAGGACAGGGAGCTACGAGCAGTACTTC.

The CDR3 loop is CAIRTGQGETQYF. The CDR3 DNA sequence: TGTGCCATCAGGACGGGACAGGGGGAGACCCAGTACTTC. The rearrangement joins TRBV10-3 to TRBJ2-5; 10 nucleotides match TRBD1. Germline-derived CDR1 and CDR2 are ENHRY and SYGVKD. Trimming took 6 bases from V and 5 from J; bases not matched to a gene: 3. CDR3 size: 13 residues.

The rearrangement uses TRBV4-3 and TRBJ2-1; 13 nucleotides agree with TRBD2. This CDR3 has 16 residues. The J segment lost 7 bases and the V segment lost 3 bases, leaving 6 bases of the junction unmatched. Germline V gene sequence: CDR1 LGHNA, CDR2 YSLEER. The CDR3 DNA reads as TGCGCCAGCAGCCATAGACTAGCGGGGGGTATGAATGAGCAGTTCTTC. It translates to CASSHRLAGGMNEQFF.

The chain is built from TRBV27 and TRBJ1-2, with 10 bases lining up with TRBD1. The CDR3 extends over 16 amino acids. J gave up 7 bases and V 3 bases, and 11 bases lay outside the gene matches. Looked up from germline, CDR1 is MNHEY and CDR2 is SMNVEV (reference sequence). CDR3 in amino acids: CASSFSGTGDWSGYTF. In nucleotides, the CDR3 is TGTGCCAGCAGTTTTTCCGGGACAGGGGACTGGAGTGGCTACACCTTC.

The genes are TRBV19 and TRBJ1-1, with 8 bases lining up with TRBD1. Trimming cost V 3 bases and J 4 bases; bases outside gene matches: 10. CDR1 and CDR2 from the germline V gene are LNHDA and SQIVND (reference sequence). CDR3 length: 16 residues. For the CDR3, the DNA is TGTGCCAGTAGTATCTACAGGGGGACTGTACTCACTGAAGCTTTCTTT. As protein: CASSIYRGTVLTEAFF.

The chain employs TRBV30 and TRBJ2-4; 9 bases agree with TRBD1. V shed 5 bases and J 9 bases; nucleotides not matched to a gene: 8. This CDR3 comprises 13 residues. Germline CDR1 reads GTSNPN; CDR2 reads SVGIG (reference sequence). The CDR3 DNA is TGTGCCTGGGGAGAGAGGACAGGGGCCATTCAGTACTTC. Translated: CAWGERTGAIQYF. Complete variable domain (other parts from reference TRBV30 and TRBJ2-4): SQTIHQWPATLVQPVGSPLSLECTVEGTSNPNLYWYRQAAGRGLQLLFYSVGIGQISSEVPQNLSASRPQDRQFILSSKKLLLSDSGFYLCAWGERTGAIQYFGAGTRLSVL.

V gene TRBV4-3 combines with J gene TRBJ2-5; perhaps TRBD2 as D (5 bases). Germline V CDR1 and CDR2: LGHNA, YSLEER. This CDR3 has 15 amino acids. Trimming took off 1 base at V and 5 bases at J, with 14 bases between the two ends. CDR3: CASSQGRAPGETQYF. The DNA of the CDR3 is TGCGCCAGCAGCCAAGGTCGGGCACCGGGGGAGACCCAGTACTTC.

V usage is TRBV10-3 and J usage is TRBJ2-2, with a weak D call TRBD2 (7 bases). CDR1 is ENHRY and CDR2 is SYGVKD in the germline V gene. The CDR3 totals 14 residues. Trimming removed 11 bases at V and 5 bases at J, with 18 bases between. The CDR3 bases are TGTGCCTCGGGTGGGGGGGCGAGGACCGGGGAGCTGTTTTTT. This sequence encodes CASGGGARTGELFF.

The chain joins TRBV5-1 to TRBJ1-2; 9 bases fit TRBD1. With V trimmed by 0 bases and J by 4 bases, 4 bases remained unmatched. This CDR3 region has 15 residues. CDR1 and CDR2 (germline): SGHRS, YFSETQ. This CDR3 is CASSLVGDRAYGYTF. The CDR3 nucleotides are TGCGCCAGCAGCTTGGTGGGGGACAGGGCCTATGGCTACACCTTC.

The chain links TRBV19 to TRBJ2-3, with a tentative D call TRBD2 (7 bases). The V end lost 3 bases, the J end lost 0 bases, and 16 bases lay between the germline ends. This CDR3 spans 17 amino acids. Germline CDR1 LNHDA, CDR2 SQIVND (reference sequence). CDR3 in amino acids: CASSMAFRGASTDTQYF. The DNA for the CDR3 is TGTGCCAGTAGTATGGCCTTCCGGGGGGCCAGCACAGATACGCAGTATTTT. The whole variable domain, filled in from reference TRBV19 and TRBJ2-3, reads DGGITQSPKYLFRKEGQNVTLSCEQNLNHDAMYWYRQDPGQGLRLIYYSQIVNDFQKGDIAEGYSVSREKKESFPLTVTSAQKNPTAFYLCASSMAFRGASTDTQYFGPGTRLTVL.

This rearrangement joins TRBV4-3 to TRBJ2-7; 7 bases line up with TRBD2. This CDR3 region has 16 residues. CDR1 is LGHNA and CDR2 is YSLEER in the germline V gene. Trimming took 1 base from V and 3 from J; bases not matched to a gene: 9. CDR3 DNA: TGCGCCAGCAGCCAAGGCTCGGCGGGAGAAGGCTACGAGCAGTACTTC. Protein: CASSQGSAGEGYEQYF.

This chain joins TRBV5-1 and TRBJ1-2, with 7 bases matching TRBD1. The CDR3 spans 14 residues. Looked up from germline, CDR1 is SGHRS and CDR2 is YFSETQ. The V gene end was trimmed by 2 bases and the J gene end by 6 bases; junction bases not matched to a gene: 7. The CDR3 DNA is TGCGCCAGCAGCTTCGGGACAGTGGGGGATGGCTACACCTTC. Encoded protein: CASSFGTVGDGYTF.

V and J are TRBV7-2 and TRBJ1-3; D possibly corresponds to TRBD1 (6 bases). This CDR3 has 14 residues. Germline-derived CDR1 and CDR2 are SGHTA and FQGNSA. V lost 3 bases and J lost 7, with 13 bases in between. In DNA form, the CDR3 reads TGTGCCAGCAGCTTCTTATCACAGGGCAACACCATATATTTT. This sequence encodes CASSFLSQGNTIYF.

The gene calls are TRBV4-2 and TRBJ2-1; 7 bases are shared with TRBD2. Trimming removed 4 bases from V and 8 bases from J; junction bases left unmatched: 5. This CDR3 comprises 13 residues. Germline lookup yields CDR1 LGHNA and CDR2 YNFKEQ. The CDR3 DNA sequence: TGTGCCAGCAGCCCCCGACTAGCCCATGAGCAGTTCTTC. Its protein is CASSPRLAHEQFF.

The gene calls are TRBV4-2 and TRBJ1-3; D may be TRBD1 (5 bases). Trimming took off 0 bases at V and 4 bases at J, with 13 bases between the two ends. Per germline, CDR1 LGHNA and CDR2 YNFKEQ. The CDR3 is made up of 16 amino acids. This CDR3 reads CASSQDPGASGNTIYF. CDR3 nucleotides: TGTGCCAGCAGCCAAGATCCTGGGGCGTCGGGAAACACCATATATTTT.

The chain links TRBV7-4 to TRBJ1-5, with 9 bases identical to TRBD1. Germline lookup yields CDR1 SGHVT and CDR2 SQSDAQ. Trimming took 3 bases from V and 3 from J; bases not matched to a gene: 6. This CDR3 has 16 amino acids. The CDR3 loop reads CASSFIRDRANQPQHF. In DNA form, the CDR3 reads TGTGCCAGCAGCTTTATCCGGGACAGGGCCAATCAGCCCCAGCATTTT.

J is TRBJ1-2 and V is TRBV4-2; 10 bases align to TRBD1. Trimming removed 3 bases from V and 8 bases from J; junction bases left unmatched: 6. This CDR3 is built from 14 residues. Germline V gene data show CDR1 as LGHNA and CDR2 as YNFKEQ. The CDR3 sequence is CASSHVGTGEGYTF. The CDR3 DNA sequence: TGTGCCAGCAGCCACGTTGGGACAGGGGAAGGCTACACCTTC.

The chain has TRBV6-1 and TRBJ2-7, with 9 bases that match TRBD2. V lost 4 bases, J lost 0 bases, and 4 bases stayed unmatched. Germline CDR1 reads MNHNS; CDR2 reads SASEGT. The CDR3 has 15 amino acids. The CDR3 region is CASSAVSGSSYEQYF. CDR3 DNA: TGTGCCAGCAGTGCGGTTAGCGGGAGCTCCTACGAGCAGTACTTC.

Here the CDR3 reads CASSQASGGRNTGELFF. The CDR3 DNA reads as TGTGCCAGCAGCCAAGCCTCCGGAGGACGGAACACCGGGGAGCTGTTTTTT. The chain combines TRBV4-2 with TRBJ2-2, with D perhaps TRBD2 (5 bases). There are 17 residues in the CDR3. Germline assignment: CDR1 LGHNA and CDR2 YNFKEQ. Trimming removed 1 base at V and 1 base at J, with 13 bases between.

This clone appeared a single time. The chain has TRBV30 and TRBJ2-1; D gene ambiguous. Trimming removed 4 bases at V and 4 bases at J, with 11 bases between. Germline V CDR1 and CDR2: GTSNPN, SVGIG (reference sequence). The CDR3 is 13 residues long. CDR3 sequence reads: CAWTADEYNEQFF. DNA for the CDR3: TGTGCCTGGACGGCGGATGAATACAATGAGCAGTTCTTC. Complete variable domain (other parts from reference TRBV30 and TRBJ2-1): SQTIHQWPATLVQPVGSPLSLECTVEGTSNPNLYWYRQAAGRGLQLLFYSVGIGQISSEVPQNLSASRPQDRQFILSSKKLLLSDSGFYLCAWTADEYNEQFFGPGTRLTVL.

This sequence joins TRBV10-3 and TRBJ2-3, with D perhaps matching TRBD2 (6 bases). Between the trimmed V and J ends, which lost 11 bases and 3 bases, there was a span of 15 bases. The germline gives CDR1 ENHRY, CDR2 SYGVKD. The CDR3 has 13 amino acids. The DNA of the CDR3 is TGTGCCTCAGGAGGGTCTGGGACAGATACGCAGTATTTT. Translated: CASGGSGTDTQYF.

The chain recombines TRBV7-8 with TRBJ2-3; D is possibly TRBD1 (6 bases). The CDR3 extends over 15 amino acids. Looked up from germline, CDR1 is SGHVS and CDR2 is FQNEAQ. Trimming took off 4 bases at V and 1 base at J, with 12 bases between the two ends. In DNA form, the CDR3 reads TGTGCCAGCAGCTCGCAGGGGCGCGGCACAGATACGCAGTATTTT. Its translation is CASSSQGRGTDTQYF. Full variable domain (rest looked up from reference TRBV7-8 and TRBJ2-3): GAGVSQSPRYKVAKRGQDVALRCDPISGHVSLFWYQQALGQGPEFLTYFQNEAQLDKSGLPSDRFFAERPEGSVSTLKIQRTQQEDSAVYLCASSSQGRGTDTQYFGPGTRLTVL.

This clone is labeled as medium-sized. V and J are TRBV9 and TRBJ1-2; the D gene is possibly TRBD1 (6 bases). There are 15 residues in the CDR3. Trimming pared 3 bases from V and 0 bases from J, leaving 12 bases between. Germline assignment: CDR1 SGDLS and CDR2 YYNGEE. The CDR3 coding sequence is TGTGCCAGCAGCGAAACAGGGTTAGCTAACTATGGCTACACCTTC. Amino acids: CASSETGLANYGYTF. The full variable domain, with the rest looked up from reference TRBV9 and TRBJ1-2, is DSGVTQTPKHLITATGQRVTLRCSPRSGDLSVYWYQQSLDQGLQFLIQYYNGEERAKGNILERFSAQQFPDLHSELNLSSLELGDSALYFCASSETGLANYGYTFGSGTRLTVV.

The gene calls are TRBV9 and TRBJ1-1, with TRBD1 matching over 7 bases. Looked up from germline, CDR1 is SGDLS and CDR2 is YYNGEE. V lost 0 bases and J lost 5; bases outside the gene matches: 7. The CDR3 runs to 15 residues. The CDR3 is CASSVAPGGFTEAFF. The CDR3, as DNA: TGTGCCAGCAGCGTAGCTCCAGGGGGGTTTACTGAAGCTTTCTTT. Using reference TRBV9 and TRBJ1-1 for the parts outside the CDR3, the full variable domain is DSGVTQTPKHLITATGQRVTLRCSPRSGDLSVYWYQQSLDQGLQFLIQYYNGEERAKGNILERFSAQQFPDLHSELNLSSLELGDSALYFCASSVAPGGFTEAFFGQGTRLTVV.

CDR3 loop: CASSAGLAGGNEQFF. In DNA form, the CDR3 reads TGTGCCAGCAGCGCCGGACTAGCGGGAGGCAATGAGCAGTTCTTC. This chain connects TRBV7-6 to TRBJ2-1, with 14 bases lining up with TRBD2. CDR3 length: 15 residues. Per the germline V gene, CDR1 is SGHVS and CDR2 is FNYEAQ. The V and J ends lost 5 bases and 6 bases, in that order; junction bases with no gene match: 3. Full variable domain (missing parts from reference TRBV7-6 and TRBJ2-1): GAGVSQSPRYKVTKRGQDVALRCDPISGHVSLYWYRQALGQGPEFLTYFNYEAQQDKSGLPNDRFSAERPEGSISTLTIQRTEQRDSAMYRCASSAGLAGGNEQFFGPGTRLTVL.

CDR3 protein: CASSERGGTEAFF. Written as DNA, the CDR3 is TGTGCCAGCAGTGAGAGGGGAGGGACTGAAGCTTTCTTT. J is TRBJ1-1 and V is TRBV6-1; D might be TRBD1 (5 bases). In germline, CDR1 is MNHNS, CDR2 SASEGT. CDR3 length: 13 amino acids. V shed 3 bases and J shed 5 bases, with 10 bases lying between them.

CDR3 loop: CASSQTTGVHGYTF. The CDR3 DNA sequence: TGTGCCAGCAGCCAAACGACAGGGGTACATGGCTACACCTTC. This chain uses TRBV4-2 with TRBJ1-2; 8 nucleotides match TRBD1. This CDR3 is 14 amino acids long. V dropped 2 bases and J dropped 6; count of bases not matched to a gene: 5. Germline V gene data show CDR1 as LGHNA and CDR2 as YNFKEQ.

DNA of the CDR3: TGTGCCAGTAGTACCAGGACAGGGTTCAGCACTGAAGCTTTCTTT. It encodes CASSTRTGFSTEAFF. This chain connects TRBV19 to TRBJ1-1, with 8 nucleotides matching TRBD1. Germline V gene lookup returns CDR1 LNHDA and CDR2 SQIVND (reference sequence). The CDR3 extends over 15 amino acids. V lost 4 bases to trimming and J lost 4 bases; unmatched junction nucleotides: 8.

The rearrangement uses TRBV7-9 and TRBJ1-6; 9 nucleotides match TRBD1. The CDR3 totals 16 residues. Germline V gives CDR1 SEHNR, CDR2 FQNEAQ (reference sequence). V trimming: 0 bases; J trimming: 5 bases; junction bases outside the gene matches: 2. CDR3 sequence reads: CASSLAGTGNNSPLHF. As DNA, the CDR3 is TGTGCCAGCAGCTTAGCAGGGACAGGGAATAATTCACCCCTCCACTTT.